Given below is one TCR beta chain in context. Its antigen is not known. This entry is derived from a study of T cell responses to AZD1222 COVID-19 vaccine. Findings and limits, study-wide: Mapped onto spike, vaccine-associated CD4 TCRs spanned it and were dominant at 160-218 and 743-854. Reportedly, nearly half the spike-specific TCRs target unmutated variant regions. There were mostly white British donors and more females than males, and clonal diversity was possibly underestimated. Breadth and depth of Spike-specific TCRs rose after two AZD1222 doses.

TCRdb keeps only in-frame clones here, not all; method: immunoSEQ multiplex PCR. The top ten clones hold 10% of a sample with around 50,000 clones, about 86% of them seen once. V gave up 5 bases and J gave up 4 bases; unmatched junction bases: 8. Germline lookup yields CDR1 SGHAT and CDR2 FQNNGV. The CDR3 totals 16 residues. This specimen consisted of peripheral blood, obtained on day 0 of AZD1222 vaccination. The receptor comes from an adult in good health. This sequence joins TRBV11-2 and TRBJ1-3; 10 nucleotides align to TRBD1. In nucleotides, the CDR3 is TGTGCCAGCAGCGACGACAGGGGGCTACGGGGAAACACCATATATTTT. Translated, it gives CASSDDRGLRGNTIYF. The full variable domain, with the rest looked up from reference TRBV11-2 and TRBJ1-3, is EAGVAQSPRYKIIEKRQSVAFWCNPISGHATLYWYQQILGQGPKLLIQFQNNGVVDDSQLPKDRFSAERLKGVDSTLKIQPAKLEDSAVYLCASSDDRGLRGNTIYFGEGSWLTVV.